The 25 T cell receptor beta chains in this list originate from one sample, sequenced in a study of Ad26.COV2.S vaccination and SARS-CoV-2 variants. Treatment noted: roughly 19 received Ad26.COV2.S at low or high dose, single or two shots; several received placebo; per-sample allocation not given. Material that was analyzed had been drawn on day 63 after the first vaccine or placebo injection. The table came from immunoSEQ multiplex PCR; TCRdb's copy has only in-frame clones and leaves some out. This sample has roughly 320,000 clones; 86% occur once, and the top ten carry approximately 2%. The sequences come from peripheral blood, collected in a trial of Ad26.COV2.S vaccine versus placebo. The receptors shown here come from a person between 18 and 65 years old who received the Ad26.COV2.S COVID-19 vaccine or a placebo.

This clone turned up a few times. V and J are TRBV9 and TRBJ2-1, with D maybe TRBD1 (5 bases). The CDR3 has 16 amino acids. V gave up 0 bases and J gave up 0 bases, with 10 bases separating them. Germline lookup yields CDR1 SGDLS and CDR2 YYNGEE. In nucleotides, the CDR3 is TGTGCCAGCAGCGTAGAAGGGGTTAGCTCCTACAATGAGCAGTTCTTC. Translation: CASSVEGVSSYNEQFF.

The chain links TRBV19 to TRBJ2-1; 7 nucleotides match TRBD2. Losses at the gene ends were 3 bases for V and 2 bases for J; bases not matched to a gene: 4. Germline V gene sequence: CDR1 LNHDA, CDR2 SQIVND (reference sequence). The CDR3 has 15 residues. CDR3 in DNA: TGTGCCAGTAGTATGGGGGGGGGAACCTACAATGAGCAGTTCTTC. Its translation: CASSMGGGTYNEQFF.

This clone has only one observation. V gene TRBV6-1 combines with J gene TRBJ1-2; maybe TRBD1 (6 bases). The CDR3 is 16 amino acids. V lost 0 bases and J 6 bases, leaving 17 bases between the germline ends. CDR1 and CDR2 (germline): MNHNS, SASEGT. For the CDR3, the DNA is TGTGCCAGCAGTGAAGCTACAGGGAAGTTTGTGGATGGCTACACCTTC. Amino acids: CASSEATGKFVDGYTF.

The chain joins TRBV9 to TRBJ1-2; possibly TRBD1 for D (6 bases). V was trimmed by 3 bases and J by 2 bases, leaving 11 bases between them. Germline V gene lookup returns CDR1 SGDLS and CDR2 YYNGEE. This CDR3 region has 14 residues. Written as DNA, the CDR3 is TGTGCCAGCAGCGCTCAGACAGGCAACTATGGCTACACCTTC. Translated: CASSAQTGNYGYTF.

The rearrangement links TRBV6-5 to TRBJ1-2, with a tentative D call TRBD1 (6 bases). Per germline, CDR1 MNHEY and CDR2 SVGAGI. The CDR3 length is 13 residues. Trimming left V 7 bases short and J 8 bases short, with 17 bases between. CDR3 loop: CASTEQGLGGYTF. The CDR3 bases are TGTGCCAGCACCGAACAGGGTTTGGGAGGCTACACCTTC.

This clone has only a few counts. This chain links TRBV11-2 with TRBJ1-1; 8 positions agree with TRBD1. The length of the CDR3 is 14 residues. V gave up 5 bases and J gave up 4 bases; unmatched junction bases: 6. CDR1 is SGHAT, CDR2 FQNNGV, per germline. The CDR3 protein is CASSTRTGLTEAFF. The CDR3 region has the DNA TGTGCCAGCAGCACCCGGACAGGGCTCACTGAAGCTTTCTTT. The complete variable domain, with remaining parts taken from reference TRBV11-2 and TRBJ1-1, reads EAGVAQSPRYKIIEKRQSVAFWCNPISGHATLYWYQQILGQGPKLLIQFQNNGVVDDSQLPKDRFSAERLKGVDSTLKIQPAKLEDSAVYLCASSTRTGLTEAFFGQGTRLTVV.

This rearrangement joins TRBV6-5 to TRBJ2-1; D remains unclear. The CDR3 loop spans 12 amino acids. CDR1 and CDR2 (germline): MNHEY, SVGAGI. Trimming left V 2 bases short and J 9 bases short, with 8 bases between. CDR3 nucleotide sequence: TGTGCCAGCAGTTACGGGTCTAGTGAGCAGTTCTTC. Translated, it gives CASSYGSSEQFF.

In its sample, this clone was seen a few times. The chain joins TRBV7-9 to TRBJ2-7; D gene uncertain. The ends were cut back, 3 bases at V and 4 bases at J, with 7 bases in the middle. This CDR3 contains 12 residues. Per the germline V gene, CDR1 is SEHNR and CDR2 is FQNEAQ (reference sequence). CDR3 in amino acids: CASSLGSYEQYF. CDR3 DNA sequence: TGTGCCAGCAGCTTGGGCTCATACGAGCAGTACTTC. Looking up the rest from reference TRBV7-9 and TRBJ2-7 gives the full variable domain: DTGVSQNPRHKITKRGQNVTFRCDPISEHNRLYWYRQTLGQGPEFLTYFQNEAQLEKSRLLSDRFSAERPKGSFSTLEIQRTEQGDSAMYLCASSLGSYEQYFGPGTRLTVT.

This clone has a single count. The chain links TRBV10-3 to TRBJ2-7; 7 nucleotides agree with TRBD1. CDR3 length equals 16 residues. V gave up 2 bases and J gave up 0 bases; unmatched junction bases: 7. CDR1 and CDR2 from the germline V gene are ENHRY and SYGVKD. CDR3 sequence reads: CAISEATGTVSYEQYF. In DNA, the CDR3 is TGTGCCATCAGTGAGGCGACCGGGACAGTCTCCTACGAGCAGTACTTC.

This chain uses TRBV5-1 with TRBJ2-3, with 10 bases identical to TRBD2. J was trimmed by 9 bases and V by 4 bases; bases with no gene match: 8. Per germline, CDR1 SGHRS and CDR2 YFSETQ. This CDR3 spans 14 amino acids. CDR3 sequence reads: CASSERGGRETQYF. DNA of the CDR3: TGCGCCAGCAGCGAGCGGGGGGGCCGAGAGACGCAGTATTTT.

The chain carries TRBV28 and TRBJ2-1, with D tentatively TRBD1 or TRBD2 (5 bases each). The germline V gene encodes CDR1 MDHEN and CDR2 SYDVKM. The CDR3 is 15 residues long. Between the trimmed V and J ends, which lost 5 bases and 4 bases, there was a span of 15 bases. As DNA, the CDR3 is TGTGCCAGCAGTCGACCCGGGACCCAGTACAATGAGCAGTTCTTC. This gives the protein CASSRPGTQYNEQFF.

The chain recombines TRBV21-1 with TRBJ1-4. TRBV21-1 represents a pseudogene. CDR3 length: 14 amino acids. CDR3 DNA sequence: TGTGCCAGCAGCAAAAATCGGCAAAATGAAAAACTGTTTTTT. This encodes CASSKNRQNEKLFF.

The CDR3, as DNA: TGTGCCAGCCACTCCTGGCGGGGATCGGGTGAAAAACTGTTTTTT. Translating it yields CASHSWRGSGEKLFF. The chain recombines TRBV2 with TRBJ1-4; D is unclear. Germline V gene lookup returns CDR1 SNHLY and CDR2 FYNNEI. The V and J ends lost 8 bases and 7 bases respectively, with 20 bases between them. The CDR3 has 15 amino acids.

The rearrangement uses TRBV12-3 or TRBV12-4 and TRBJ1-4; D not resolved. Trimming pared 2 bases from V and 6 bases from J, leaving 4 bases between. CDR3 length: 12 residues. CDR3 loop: CASSLFDEKLFF. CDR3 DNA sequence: TGTGCCAGCAGTTTATTCGATGAAAAACTGTTTTTT.

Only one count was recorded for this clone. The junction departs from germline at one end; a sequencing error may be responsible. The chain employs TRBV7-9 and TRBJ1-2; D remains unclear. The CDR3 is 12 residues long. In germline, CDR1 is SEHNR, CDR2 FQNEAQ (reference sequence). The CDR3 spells CASSRSSDKGHF. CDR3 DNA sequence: TGTGCCAGCAGCCGTAGCAGCGACAAAGGCCACTTC. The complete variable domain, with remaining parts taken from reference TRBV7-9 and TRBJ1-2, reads DTGVSQNPRHKITKRGQNVTFRCDPISEHNRLYWYRQTLGQGPEFLTYFQNEAQLEKSRLLSDRFSAERPKGSFSTLEIQRTEQGDSAMYLCASSRSSDKGHFGSGTRLTVV.

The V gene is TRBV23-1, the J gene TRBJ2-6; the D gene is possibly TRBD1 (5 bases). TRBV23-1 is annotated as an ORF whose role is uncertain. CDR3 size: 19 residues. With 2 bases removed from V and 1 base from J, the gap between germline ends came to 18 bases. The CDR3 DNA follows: TGCGCCAGCAGTCAACTCCGACAGTACCACTTTTCTGGGGCCAACGTCCTGACTTTC. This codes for CASSQLRQYHFSGANVLTF.

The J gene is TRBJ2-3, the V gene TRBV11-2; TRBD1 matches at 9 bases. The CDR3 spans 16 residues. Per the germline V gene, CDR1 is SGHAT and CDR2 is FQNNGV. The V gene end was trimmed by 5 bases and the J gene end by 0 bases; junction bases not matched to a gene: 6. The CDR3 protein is CASSPWTGASTDTQYF. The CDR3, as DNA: TGTGCCAGCAGCCCGTGGACAGGGGCTAGCACAGATACGCAGTATTTT. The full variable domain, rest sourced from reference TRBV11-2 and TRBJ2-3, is EAGVAQSPRYKIIEKRQSVAFWCNPISGHATLYWYQQILGQGPKLLIQFQNNGVVDDSQLPKDRFSAERLKGVDSTLKIQPAKLEDSAVYLCASSPWTGASTDTQYFGPGTRLTVL.

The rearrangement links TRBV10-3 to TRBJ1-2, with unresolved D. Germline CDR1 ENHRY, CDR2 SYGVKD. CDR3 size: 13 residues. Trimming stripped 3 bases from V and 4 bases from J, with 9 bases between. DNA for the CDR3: TGTGCCATCAGTGATGGAGATTTCTATGGCTACACCTTC. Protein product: CAISDGDFYGYTF.

In nucleotides, the CDR3 is TGTGCCAGCAGCCAAGAATGGACAGGCGCTAACTATGGCTACACCTTC. It is translated as CASSQEWTGANYGYTF. The V and J genes are TRBV3-1 (or the pseudogene TRBV3-2) and TRBJ1-2, with 7 bases that match TRBD1. CDR3 size: 16 residues. Germline CDR1 LGHDT, CDR2 YNNKEL (reference sequence). V shed 0 bases and J 0 bases; nucleotides not matched to a gene: 4.

In DNA, the CDR3 is TGTGCCAGCAGCGCCGGGACAGTGGGCAGAAACATTCAGTACTTC. This gives the protein CASSAGTVGRNIQYF. The rearrangement joins TRBV6-2 or TRBV6-3 to TRBJ2-4; 7 positions agree with TRBD1. The trim removed 6 bases at V and 6 bases at J, leaving 11 bases unmatched. CDR1 is MNHEY, CDR2 SVGEGT, per germline. CDR3 length: 15 residues.

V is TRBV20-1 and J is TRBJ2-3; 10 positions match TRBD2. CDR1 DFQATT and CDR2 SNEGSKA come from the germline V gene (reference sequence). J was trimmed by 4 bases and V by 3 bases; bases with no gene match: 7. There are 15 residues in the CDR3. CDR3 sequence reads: CSASLTSGPPDTQYF. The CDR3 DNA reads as TGCAGTGCTAGTTTGACTAGCGGGCCACCAGATACGCAGTATTTT.

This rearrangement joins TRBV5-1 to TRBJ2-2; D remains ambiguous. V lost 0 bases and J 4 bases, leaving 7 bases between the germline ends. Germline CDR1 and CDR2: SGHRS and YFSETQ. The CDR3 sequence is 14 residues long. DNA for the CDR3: TGCGCCAGCAGCTTGGGTGTGGGCACCGGGGAGCTGTTTTTT. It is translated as CASSLGVGTGELFF. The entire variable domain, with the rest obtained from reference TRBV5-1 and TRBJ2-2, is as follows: KAGVTQTPRYLIKTRGQQVTLSCSPISGHRSVSWYQQTPGQGLQFLFEYFSETQRNKGNFPGRFSGRQFSNSRSEMNVSTLELGDSALYLCASSLGVGTGELFFGEGSRLTVL.

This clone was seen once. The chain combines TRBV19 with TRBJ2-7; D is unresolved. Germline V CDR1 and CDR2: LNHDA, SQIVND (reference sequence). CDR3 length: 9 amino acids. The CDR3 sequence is CPNGYEQYF. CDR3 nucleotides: TGTCCCAACGGATACGAGCAGTACTTC.

The CDR3 DNA follows: TGTGCCTGGAGTGTAAGTAACGGCAATCAGCCCCAGCATTTT. Translating it yields CAWSVSNGNQPQHF. The chain recombines TRBV30 with TRBJ1-5; D remains ambiguous. Germline CDR1 reads GTSNPN; CDR2 reads SVGIG (reference sequence). This CDR3 spans 14 amino acids. V shed 0 bases and J shed 2 bases, with 8 bases lying between them.

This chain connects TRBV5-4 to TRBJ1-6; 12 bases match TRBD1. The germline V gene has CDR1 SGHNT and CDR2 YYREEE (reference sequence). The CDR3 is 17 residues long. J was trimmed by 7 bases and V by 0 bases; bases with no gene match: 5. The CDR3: CASSLARGTGGNSPLHF. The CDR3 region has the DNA TGTGCCAGCAGCTTGGCGCGAGGGACAGGGGGCAATTCACCCCTCCACTTT.